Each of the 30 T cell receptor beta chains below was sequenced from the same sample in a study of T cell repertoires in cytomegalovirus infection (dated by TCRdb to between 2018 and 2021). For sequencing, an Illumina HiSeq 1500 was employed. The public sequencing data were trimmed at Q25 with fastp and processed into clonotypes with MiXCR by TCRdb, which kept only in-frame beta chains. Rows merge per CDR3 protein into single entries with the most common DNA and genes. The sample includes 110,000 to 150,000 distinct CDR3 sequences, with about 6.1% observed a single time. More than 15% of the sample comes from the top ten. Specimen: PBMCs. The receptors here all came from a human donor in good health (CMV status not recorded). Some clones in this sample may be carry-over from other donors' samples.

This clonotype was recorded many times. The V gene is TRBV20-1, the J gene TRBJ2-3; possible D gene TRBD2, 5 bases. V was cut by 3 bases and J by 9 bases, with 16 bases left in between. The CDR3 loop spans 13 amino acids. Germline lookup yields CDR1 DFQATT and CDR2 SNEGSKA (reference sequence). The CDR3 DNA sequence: TGCAGTGCTAGTGAAGACGGGGTGCCCACGCAGTATTTT. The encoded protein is CSASEDGVPTQYF.

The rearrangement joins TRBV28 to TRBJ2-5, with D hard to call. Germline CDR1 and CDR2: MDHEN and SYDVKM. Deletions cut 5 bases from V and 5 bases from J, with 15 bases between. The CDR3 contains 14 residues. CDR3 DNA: TGTGCCAGCAGTCCACAAGGTGGGGTCGAGACCCAGTACTTC. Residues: CASSPQGGVETQYF.

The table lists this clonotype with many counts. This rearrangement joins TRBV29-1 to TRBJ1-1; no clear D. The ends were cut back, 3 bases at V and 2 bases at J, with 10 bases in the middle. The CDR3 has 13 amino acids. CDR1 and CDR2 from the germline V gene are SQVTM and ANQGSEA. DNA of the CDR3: TGCAGCGTTGATCGCGCAGGTAACACTGAAGCTTTCTTT. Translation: CSVDRAGNTEAFF.

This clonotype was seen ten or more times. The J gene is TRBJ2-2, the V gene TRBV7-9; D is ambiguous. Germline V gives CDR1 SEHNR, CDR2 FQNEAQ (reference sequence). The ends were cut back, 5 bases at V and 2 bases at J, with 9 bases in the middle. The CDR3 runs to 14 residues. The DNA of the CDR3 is TGTGCCAGCAGCCCCCGCGGAAACACCGGGGAGCTGTTTTTT. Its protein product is CASSPRGNTGELFF.

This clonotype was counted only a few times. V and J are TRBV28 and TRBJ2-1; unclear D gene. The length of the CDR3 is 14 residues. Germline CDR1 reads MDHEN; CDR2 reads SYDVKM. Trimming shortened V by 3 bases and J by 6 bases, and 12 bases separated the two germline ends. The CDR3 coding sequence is TGTGCCAGCAGTTTGACCTCACCCGTCAATGAGCAGTTCTTC. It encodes CASSLTSPVNEQFF. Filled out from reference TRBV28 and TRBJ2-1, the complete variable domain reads DVKVTQSSRYLVKRTGEKVFLECVQDMDHENMFWYRQDPGLGLRLIYFSYDVKMKEKGDIPEGYSVSREKKERFSLILESASTNQTSMYLCASSLTSPVNEQFFGPGTRLTVL.

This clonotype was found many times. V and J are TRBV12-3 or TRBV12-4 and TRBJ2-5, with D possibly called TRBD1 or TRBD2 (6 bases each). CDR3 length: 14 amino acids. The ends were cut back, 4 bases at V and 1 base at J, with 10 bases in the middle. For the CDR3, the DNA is TGTGCCAGCAGTTGGTCGGGGGCCCAAGAGACCCAGTACTTC. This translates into CASSWSGAQETQYF.

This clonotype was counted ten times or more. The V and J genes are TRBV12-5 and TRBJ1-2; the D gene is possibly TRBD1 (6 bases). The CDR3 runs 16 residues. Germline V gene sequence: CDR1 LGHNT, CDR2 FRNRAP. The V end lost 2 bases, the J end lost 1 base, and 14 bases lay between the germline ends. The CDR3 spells CASGLPGQIINYGYTF. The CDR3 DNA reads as TGTGCTAGTGGTTTGCCGGGACAAATCATTAACTATGGCTACACCTTC.

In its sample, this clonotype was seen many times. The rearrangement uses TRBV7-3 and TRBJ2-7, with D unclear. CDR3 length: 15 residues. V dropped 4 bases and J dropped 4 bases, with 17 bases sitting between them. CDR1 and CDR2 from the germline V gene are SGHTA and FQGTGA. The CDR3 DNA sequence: TGTGCCAGCAGCTCCTACACGGCAGTACAGTACGAGCAGTACTTC. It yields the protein CASSSYTAVQYEQYF.

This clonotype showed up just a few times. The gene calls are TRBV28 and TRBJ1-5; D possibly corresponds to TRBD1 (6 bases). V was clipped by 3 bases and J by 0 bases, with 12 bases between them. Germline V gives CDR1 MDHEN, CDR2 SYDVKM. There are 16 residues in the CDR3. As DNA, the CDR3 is TGTGCCAGCAGTTTTGGACAGCGATATAGCAATCAGCCCCAGCATTTT. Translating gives CASSFGQRYSNQPQHF.

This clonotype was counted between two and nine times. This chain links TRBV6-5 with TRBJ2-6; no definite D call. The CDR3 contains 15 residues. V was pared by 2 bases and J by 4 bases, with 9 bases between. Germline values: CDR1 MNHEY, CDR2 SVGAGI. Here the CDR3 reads CASSYLAAGANVLTF. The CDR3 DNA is TGTGCCAGCAGTTACCTGGCAGCAGGGGCCAACGTCCTGACTTTC.

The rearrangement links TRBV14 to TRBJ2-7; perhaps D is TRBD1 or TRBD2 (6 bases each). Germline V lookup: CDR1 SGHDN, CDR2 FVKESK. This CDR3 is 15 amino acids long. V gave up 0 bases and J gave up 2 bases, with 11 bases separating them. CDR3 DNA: TGTGCCAGCAGCCAAGAGAGGGGGGCCCCCTACGAGCAGTACTTC. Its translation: CASSQERGAPYEQYF.

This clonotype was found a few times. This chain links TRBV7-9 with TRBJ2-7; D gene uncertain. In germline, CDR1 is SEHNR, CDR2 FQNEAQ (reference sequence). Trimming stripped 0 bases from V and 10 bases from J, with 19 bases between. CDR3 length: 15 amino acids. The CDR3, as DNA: TGTGCCAGCAGCTTAGCGAGCTTATCGGCCGGGTTCCAGTACTTC. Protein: CASSLASLSAGFQYF.

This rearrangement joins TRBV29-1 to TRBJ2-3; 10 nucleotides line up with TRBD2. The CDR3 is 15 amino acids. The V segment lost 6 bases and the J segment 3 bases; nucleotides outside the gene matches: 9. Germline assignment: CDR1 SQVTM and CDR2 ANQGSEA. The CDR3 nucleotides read TGCAGCGTCGGAGGATCTAGCGGGGGAACAGATACGCAGTATTTT. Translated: CSVGGSSGGTDTQYF.

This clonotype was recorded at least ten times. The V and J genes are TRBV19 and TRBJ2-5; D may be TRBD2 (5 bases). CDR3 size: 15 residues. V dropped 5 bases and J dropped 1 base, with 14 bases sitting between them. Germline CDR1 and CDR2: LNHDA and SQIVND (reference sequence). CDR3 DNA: TGTGCCAGTAGTCGTGGAGCGGATCTCCAAGAGACCCAGTACTTC. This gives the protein CASSRGADLQETQYF. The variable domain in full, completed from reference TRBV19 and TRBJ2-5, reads DGGITQSPKYLFRKEGQNVTLSCEQNLNHDAMYWYRQDPGQGLRLIYYSQIVNDFQKGDIAEGYSVSREKKESFPLTVTSAQKNPTAFYLCASSRGADLQETQYFGPGTRLLVL.

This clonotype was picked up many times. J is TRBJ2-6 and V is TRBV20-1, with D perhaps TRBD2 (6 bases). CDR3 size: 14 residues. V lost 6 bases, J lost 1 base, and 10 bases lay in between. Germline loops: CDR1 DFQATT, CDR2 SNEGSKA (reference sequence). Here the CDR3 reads CSAIGGSGANVLTF. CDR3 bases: TGCAGTGCCATCGGGGGTTCTGGGGCCAACGTCCTGACTTTC.

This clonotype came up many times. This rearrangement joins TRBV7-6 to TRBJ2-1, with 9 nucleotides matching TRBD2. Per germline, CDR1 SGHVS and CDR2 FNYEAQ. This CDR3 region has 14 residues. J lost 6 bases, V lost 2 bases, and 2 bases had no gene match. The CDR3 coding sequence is TGTGCCAGCAGCTTACCTAGCGGGGTCAATGAGCAGTTCTTC. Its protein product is CASSLPSGVNEQFF.

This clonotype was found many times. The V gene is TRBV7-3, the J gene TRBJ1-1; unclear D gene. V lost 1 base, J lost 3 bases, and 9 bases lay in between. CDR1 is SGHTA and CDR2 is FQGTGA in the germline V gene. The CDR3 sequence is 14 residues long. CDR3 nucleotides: TGTGCCAGCAGCTTAAATGCGAGGGACACTGAAGCTTTCTTT. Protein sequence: CASSLNARDTEAFF.

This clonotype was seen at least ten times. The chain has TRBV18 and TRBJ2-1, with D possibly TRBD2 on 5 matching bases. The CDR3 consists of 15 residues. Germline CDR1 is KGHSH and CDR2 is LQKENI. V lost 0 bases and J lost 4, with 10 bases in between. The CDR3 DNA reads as TGTGCCAGCTCACCACCGGTCGCGGGTTACAATGAGCAGTTCTTC. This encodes CASSPPVAGYNEQFF.

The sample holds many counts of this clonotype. In nucleotides, the CDR3 is TGTGCCAGCAGTTTGACAGGGGCGCCTTTGGGCACTGAAGCTTTCTTT. Protein: CASSLTGAPLGTEAFF. V gene TRBV7-8 combines with J gene TRBJ1-1; 8 bases map to TRBD1. Per germline, CDR1 SGHVS and CDR2 FQNEAQ. Unmatched junction bases numbered 13, after V lost 6 bases and J lost 4 bases. This CDR3 contains 16 residues.

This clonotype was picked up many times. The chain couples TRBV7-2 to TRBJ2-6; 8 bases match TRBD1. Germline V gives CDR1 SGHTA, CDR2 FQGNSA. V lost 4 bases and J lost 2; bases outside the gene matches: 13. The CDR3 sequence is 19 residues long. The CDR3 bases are TGTGCCAGCAGCTCGCCTCGAGACAGGGGAGGAGCTGGGGCCAACGTCCTGACTTTC. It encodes CASSSPRDRGGAGANVLTF.

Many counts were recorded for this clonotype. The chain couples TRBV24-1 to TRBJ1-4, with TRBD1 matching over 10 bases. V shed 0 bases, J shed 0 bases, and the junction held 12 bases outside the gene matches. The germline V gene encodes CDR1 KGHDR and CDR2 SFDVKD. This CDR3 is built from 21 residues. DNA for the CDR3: TGTGCCACCAGTGATTTGTGGCCGGGACAGGGGACCAAAGCAACTAATGAAAAACTGTTTTTT. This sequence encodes CATSDLWPGQGTKATNEKLFF.

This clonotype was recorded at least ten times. The CDR3 loop is CASSFPDNEQFF. In nucleotides, the CDR3 is TGTGCCAGCAGCTTCCCTGATAATGAGCAGTTCTTC. The V call is TRBV5-6, the J call TRBJ2-1; no firm D call. Germline CDR1 SGHDT, CDR2 YYEEEE. Trimming removed 2 bases at V and 7 bases at J, with 7 bases between. This CDR3 comprises 12 residues.

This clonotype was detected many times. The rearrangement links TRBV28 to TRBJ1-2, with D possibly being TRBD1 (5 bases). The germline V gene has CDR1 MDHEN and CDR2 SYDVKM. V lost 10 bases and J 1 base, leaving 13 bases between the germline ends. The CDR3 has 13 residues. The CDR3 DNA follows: TGTGCCATCTGGTTGGACAATAACTATGGCTACACCTTC. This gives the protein CAIWLDNNYGYTF.

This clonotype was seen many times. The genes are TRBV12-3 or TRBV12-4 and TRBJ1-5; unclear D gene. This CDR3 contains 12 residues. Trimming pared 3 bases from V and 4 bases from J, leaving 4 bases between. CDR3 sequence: CASSFVNQPQHF. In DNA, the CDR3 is TGTGCCAGCAGTTTCGTGAATCAGCCCCAGCATTTT.

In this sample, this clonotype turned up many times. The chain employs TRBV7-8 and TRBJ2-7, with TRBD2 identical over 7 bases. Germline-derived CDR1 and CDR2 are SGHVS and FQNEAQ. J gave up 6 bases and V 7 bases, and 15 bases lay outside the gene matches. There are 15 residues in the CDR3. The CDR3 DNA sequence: TGTGCCAGCACTTATACCGGGGGGACCAACTCCGAGCAGTACTTC. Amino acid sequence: CASTYTGGTNSEQYF.

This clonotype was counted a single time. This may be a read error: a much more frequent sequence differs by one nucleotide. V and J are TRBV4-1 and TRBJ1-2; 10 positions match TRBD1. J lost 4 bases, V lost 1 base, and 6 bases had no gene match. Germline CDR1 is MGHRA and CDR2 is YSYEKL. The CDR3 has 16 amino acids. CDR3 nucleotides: TGCGCCAGCAGCCAAGGGACAGGGGGAGGACGCTATGGCTACACCTTC. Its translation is CASSQGTGGGRYGYTF.

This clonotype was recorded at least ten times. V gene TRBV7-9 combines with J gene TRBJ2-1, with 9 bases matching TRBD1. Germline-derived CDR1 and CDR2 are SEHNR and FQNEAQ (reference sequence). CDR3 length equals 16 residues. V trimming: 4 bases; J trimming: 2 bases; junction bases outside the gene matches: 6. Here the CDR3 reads CASSSPGQGPYNEQFF. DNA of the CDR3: TGTGCCAGCAGCTCTCCGGGACAGGGACCCTACAATGAGCAGTTCTTC.

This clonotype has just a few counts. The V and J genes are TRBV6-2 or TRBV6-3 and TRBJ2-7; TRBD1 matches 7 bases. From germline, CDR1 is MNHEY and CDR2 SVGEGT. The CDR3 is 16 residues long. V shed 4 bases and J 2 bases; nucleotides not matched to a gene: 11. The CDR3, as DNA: TGTGCCAGCAGTTCGCGGGCCGGAGGACAGGCCTACGAGCAGTACTTC. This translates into CASSSRAGGQAYEQYF.

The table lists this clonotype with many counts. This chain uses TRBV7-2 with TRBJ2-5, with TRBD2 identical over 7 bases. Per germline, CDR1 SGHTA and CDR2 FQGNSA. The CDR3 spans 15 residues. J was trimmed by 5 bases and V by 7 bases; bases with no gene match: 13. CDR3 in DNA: TGTGCCAGCACCCAGACCCTAGCGGCCCCTGAGACCCAGTACTTC. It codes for CASTQTLAAPETQYF.

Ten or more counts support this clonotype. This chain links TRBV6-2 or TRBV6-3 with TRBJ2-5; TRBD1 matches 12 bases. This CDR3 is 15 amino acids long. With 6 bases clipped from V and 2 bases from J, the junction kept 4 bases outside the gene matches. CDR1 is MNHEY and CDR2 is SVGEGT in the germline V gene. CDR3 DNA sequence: TGTGCCAGCAGAGGGGACAGGGGGCGTCAAGAGACCCAGTACTTC. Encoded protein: CASRGDRGRQETQYF.